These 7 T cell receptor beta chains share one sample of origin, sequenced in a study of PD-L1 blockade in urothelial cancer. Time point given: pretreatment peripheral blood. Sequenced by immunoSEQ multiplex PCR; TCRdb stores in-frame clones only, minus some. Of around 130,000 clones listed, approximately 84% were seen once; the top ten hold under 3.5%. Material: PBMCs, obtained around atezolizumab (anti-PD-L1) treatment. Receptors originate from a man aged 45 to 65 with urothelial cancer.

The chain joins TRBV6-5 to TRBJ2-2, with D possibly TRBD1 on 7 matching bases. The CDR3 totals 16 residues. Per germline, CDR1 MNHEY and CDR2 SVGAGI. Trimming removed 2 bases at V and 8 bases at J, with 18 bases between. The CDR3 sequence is CASSYGRQGGKGELFF. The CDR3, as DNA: TGTGCCAGCAGTTACGGGAGACAGGGCGGGAAGGGGGAGCTGTTTTTT.

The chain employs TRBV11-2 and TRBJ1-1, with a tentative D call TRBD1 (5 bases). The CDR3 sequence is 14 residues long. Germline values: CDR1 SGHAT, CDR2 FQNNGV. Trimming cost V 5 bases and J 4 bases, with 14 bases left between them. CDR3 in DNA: TGTGCCAGCAGCGCTAGGGGCCCCGGCACTGAAGCTTTCTTT. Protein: CASSARGPGTEAFF. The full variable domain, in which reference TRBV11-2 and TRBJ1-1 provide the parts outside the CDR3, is EAGVAQSPRYKIIEKRQSVAFWCNPISGHATLYWYQQILGQGPKLLIQFQNNGVVDDSQLPKDRFSAERLKGVDSTLKIQPAKLEDSAVYLCASSARGPGTEAFFGQGTRLTVV.

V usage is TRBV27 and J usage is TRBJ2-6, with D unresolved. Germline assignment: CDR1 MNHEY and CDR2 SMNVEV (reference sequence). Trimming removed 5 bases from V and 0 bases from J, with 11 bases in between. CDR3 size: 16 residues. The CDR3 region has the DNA TGTGCCAGCAGTCCCCGACACCACTCTGGGGCCAACGTCCTGACTTTC. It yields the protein CASSPRHHSGANVLTF.

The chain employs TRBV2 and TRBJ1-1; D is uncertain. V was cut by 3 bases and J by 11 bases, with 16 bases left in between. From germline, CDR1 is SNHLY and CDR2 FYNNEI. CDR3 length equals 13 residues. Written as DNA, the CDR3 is TGTGCCAGCAGTGATCAGATTGGGGAGGTGGCTTTCTTT. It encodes CASSDQIGEVAFF. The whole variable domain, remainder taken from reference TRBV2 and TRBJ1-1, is EPEVTQTPSHQVTQMGQEVILRCVPISNHLYFYWYRQILGQKVEFLVSFYNNEISEKSEIFDDQFSVERPDGSNFTLKIRSTKLEDSAMYFCASSDQIGEVAFFGQGTRLTVV.

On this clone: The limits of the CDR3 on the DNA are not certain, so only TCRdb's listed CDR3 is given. CDR3 region: CASSSSASGAPNEQFF. This chain uses TRBV28 with TRBJ2-1; TRBD2, the table's D call, lacks a check against the DNA. Germline assignment: CDR1 MDHEN and CDR2 SYDVKM. The CDR3 spans 16 amino acids, including both terminal residues.

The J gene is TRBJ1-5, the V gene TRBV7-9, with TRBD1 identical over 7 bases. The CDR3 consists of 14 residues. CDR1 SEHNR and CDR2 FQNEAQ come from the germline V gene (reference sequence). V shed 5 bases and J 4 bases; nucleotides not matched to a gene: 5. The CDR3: CASSQGQANQPQHF. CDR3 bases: TGTGCCAGCAGCCAAGGACAGGCAAATCAGCCCCAGCATTTT.

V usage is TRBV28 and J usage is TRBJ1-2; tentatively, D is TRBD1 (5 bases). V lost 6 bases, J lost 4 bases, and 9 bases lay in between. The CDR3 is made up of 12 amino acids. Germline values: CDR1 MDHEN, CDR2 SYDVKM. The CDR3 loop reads CASRRDSYGYTF. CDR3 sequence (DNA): TGTGCCAGCAGAAGAGACAGCTATGGCTACACCTTC.